This entry describes one T cell receptor beta chain. No antigen is known for it. V trimming: 7 bases; J trimming: 4 bases; junction bases outside the gene matches: 11. Germline V gene sequence: CDR1 SGHRS, CDR2 YFSETQ. The CDR3 is 14 amino acids. These data originate in a study of cytomegalovirus exposure and HLA in healthy donors. Findings and limits, study-wide: Being indistinguishable, some V segments were excluded, TRBV6-2 and TRBV6-3 among them. What TCR beta sequences reportedly achieved was accurate prediction of HLA-A and HLA-B alleles in most subjects.

It was with 60 Vbeta and 13 Jbeta primers that the PCR ran. Measured with immunoSEQ multiplex PCR; TCRdb has only the in-frame clones, and not every one. The table shows some 200,000 clones, with 70% to 80% occurring only once. The sample comprised PBMCs. The chain uses TRBV5-1 and TRBJ2-7, with 7 bases lining up with TRBD2. This receptor was taken from a girl aged 5 to 17 in good health and CMV-seropositive. The CDR3 spells CASQRELAAYEQYF. The CDR3 DNA sequence: TGCGCCAGCCAGAGGGAGCTAGCGGCTTACGAGCAGTACTTC.